This T cell receptor beta chain was captured in a study of beta chain features in type 1 diabetes. At the level of the study: Cell yields, age and gender were similar between patients and healthy donors.

This clone occurred a few times. As yet, its antigen is unknown. Sequencing targeted expressed TCRB transcripts, as all isolated RNA had been reverse transcribed. Assay: immunoSEQ multiplex PCR; the TCRdb copy retains only in-frame clones and omits some. This sample yields about 660,000 clones, of which around 15% are seen a single time; approximately 0.039% belongs to the top ten. CDR1 and CDR2 (germline): SEHNR, FQNEAQ (reference sequence). The CDR3 consists of 12 residues. V dropped 5 bases and J dropped 4 bases, with 8 bases sitting between them. Study outcomes and limitations: Moderate yet significant TCRB CDR3 shortening was seen in Type 1 diabetes patients in all four CD4+ subsets. Insertions were fewer and deletions more numerous at VDJ junctions in type 1 diabetes patients. Naive, central memory and Treg TCRB repertoires seemed to resemble each other more closely in patients than they did in healthy donors.

Purities in excess of 95% were seen in all sorted populations. Sequenced input: naive CD4+ T cells from blood. The TCR originated in a man younger than 35 with type 1 diabetes. The chain uses TRBV7-9 and TRBJ1-1; D gene unclear. The CDR3 loop is CASSPRRTEAFF. The CDR3 nucleotides read TGTGCCAGCAGCCCCCGACGCACTGAAGCTTTCTTT.